Detailed here is one TCR beta chain. Its antigen is undetermined. The sample comes from a study of siplizumab effects on memory and regulatory T cells. Study-level findings and limits: Proliferating siplizumab-cultured Tregs lacked confirmed suppressive function. Siplizumab produced a significant reduction in alloreactive sequences that were traceable to unstimulated CD4+ memory cells.

Per-sample assaying covered 95,000 to 100,000 TCR templates. Method: immunoSEQ multiplex PCR; TCRdb's copy keeps in-frame clones and lacks some. The profile covers about 100,000 clones, with nearly 95% appearing a single time and 12% taken by the ten largest. Germline lookup yields CDR1 MDHEN and CDR2 SYDVKM. With 6 bases clipped from V and 5 bases from J, the junction kept 6 bases outside the gene matches. CDR3 size: 15 residues. V gene TRBV28 combines with J gene TRBJ1-5, with 11 positions matching TRBD1. This clonotype originated in a human donor in good health. The source material was non-Treg CD4+ T cells sorted from blood. CDR3 nucleotide sequence: TGTGCCAGCAGCCCAACGGGACAGGGGGATCAGCCCCAGCATTTT. It is translated as CASSPTGQGDQPQHF.